This T cell receptor beta chain appears in the sequencing data of a study of blood T cells in healthy people across ages. Germline lookup yields CDR1 SGHAT and CDR2 FQNNGV. The CDR3 extends over 21 amino acids. The germline V and J ends were trimmed by 0 bases and 0 bases, with 23 bases remaining between them. This clonotype has more than one count but fewer than ten. Next came a second PCR, run for about 6 to 11 cycles, which used a sample-barcoded 5' primer along with a J-beta primer mix. TCRdb analysed the 5' RACE reads with MiXCR anew, one entry per CDR3 protein. In the table there are hundreds of thousands of distinct CDR3 sequences, under 30% of which are singletons. The data were also submitted as part of a second study, on T cells of mothers and their children.

The J gene is TRBJ2-2, the V gene TRBV11-2; no clear D. The specimen was blood. The source of this sequence is a boy aged 5-17 years in good health. The CDR3 coding sequence is TGTGCCAGCAGCTTAGAGGTAGAGGTTCCCTACACCATATCGAACACCGGGGAGCTGTTTTTT. Encoded protein: CASSLEVEVPYTISNTGELFF.